Listed here are 17 T cell receptor beta chains from one sample, sequenced in a study of graft-versus-host responses after intestinal transplantation. The assay was immunoSEQ multiplex PCR, and TCRdb's table has in-frame clones only and misses some. The sample has around 90,000 clones; roughly 91% are singletons. No antigen has been identified for these receptors. Sequenced here: unstimulated CD8+ T cells sorted from spleen or lymph node cells, sampled before transplant. The origin of the receptors is a human donor who was the organ donor for an intestinal transplant.

This clone has more than one count but fewer than ten. The J gene is TRBJ2-7, the V gene TRBV29-1; D might be TRBD2 (5 bases). Germline V gene sequence: CDR1 SQVTM, CDR2 ANQGSEA. The CDR3 contains 12 residues. Trimming left V 7 bases short and J 1 base short, with 11 bases between. CDR3 protein: CSAGGLSYEQYF. The CDR3 bases are TGCAGCGCCGGCGGGTTATCCTACGAGCAGTACTTC.

The chain has TRBV6-1 and TRBJ2-1; tentative D call: TRBD2 (5 bases). This CDR3 spans 18 amino acids. The germline CDR1 and CDR2 sequences are MNHNS and SASEGT. V lost 1 base and J 6 bases, leaving 22 bases between the germline ends. CDR3 bases: TGTGCCAGCAGTGAAGTGTTTGTTCGTGGGAGTATGGGCAATGAGCAGTTCTTC. Its protein is CASSEVFVRGSMGNEQFF.

V gene TRBV7-9 combines with J gene TRBJ1-4; TRBD1 matches at 12 bases. With 4 bases clipped from V and 6 bases from J, the junction kept 3 bases outside the gene matches. CDR1 is SEHNR and CDR2 is FQNEAQ in the germline V gene (reference sequence). The CDR3 is 15 amino acids. CDR3 nucleotide sequence: TGTGCCAGCAGCTACGGGACAGGGGGCGATGAAAAACTGTTTTTT. Protein sequence: CASSYGTGGDEKLFF. Combining the CDR3 with reference TRBV7-9 and TRBJ1-4 gives the whole variable domain DTGVSQNPRHKITKRGQNVTFRCDPISEHNRLYWYRQTLGQGPEFLTYFQNEAQLEKSRLLSDRFSAERPKGSFSTLEIQRTEQGDSAMYLCASSYGTGGDEKLFFGSGTQLSVL.

V gene TRBV13 combines with J gene TRBJ1-1; no clear D. Per the germline V gene, CDR1 is PRHDT and CDR2 is FYEKMQ (reference sequence). This CDR3 is built from 15 residues. The V gene lost 4 bases and the J gene lost 6 bases, with 18 bases spanning the gap. The CDR3 bases are TGTGCCAGCAGCTCACGACTCCCCCTCGGCGCTGAAGCTTTCTTT. Translated: CASSSRLPLGAEAFF.

The chain combines TRBV30 with TRBJ2-5; 12 nucleotides agree with TRBD2. CDR1 GTSNPN and CDR2 SVGIG come from the germline V gene (reference sequence). Unmatched junction bases numbered 11, after V lost 2 bases and J lost 4 bases. CDR3 size: 17 residues. Here the CDR3 DNA reads TGTGCCTGGAGTACGGGGCTAGCGGGGGGGCTGGGAGAGACCCAGTACTTC. It translates to CAWSTGLAGGLGETQYF.

The V call is TRBV6-6, the J call TRBJ1-2, with 8 bases identical to TRBD1. This CDR3 is 16 amino acids long. Looked up from germline, CDR1 is MNHNY and CDR2 is SVGAGI (reference sequence). Losses at the gene ends were 0 bases for V and 0 bases for J; bases not matched to a gene: 3. The CDR3 is CASSYSGTGTNYGYTF. CDR3 nucleotide sequence: TGTGCCAGCAGTTACTCGGGGACAGGAACTAACTATGGCTACACCTTC.

The chain carries TRBV14 and TRBJ2-7; TRBD2 is a possible D gene (6 bases). Germline lookup yields CDR1 SGHDN and CDR2 FVKESK. The CDR3 is 16 residues long. Trimming left V 4 bases short and J 0 bases short, with 16 bases between. The CDR3 nucleotides are TGTGCCAGCAGCCGTTTGGAGGGGATCAGCTCCTACGAGCAGTACTTC. Protein: CASSRLEGISSYEQYF.

The rearrangement uses TRBV29-1 and TRBJ2-7, with 8 bases aligning to TRBD1. Germline V lookup: CDR1 SQVTM, CDR2 ANQGSEA. The CDR3 length is 13 residues. The V and J ends lost 4 bases and 2 bases, in that order; junction bases with no gene match: 4. The CDR3 DNA reads TGCAGCGTTGTCAACAGGGGGACCTACGAGCAGTACTTC. Translated, it gives CSVVNRGTYEQYF.

This chain links TRBV5-5 with TRBJ1-1; D ambiguous. CDR1 and CDR2 (germline): SGHKS, YYEKEE (reference sequence). This CDR3 is built from 14 residues. Trimming stripped 0 bases from V and 1 base from J, with 7 bases between. This CDR3 is CASSLVHGNTEAFF. The CDR3 DNA is TGTGCCAGCAGCTTGGTCCACGGGAACACTGAAGCTTTCTTT.

As concerns this clone: A junction end diverges from the germline sequence, so it may reflect a read error. Other DNA sequences in this sample translate to the same CDR3. The rearrangement joins TRBV5-1 to TRBJ2-1; 14 bases align to TRBD2. The CDR3 has 18 amino acids. The germline V gene has CDR1 SGHRS and CDR2 YFSETQ. CDR3 sequence reads: CASSPRTSGGWGYNEQFF. In DNA form, the CDR3 reads TGCGCCAGCAGCCCACGGACTAGCGGGGGGTGGGGATACAATGAGCAATTCTTC.

The J gene is TRBJ2-3, the V gene TRBV6-6; no clear D. The CDR3 runs to 15 residues. The germline V gene has CDR1 MNHNY and CDR2 SVGAGI (reference sequence). The V and J ends lost 1 base and 4 bases respectively, with 12 bases between them. The chain's CDR3 is CASSYLTDRADTQYF. CDR3 sequence (DNA): TGTGCCAGCAGTTACTTAACAGATCGTGCAGATACGCAGTATTTT.

In DNA form, the CDR3 reads TGCGCCAGCAGCCAAGGGGGACTAGCGGGAGCAAGCTACGAGCAGTACTTC. It translates to CASSQGGLAGASYEQYF. The genes are TRBV4-1 and TRBJ2-7, with 14 bases matching TRBD2. The trim removed 1 base at V and 3 bases at J, leaving 5 bases unmatched. This CDR3 comprises 17 residues. Germline V gene lookup returns CDR1 MGHRA and CDR2 YSYEKL.

The CDR3 sequence is CSVEYDRDTSNEQFF. CDR3 nucleotide sequence: TGCAGCGTTGAATATGACAGGGATACGAGCAATGAGCAGTTCTTC. The chain is built from TRBV29-1 and TRBJ2-1, with 7 bases that match TRBD1. Germline values: CDR1 SQVTM, CDR2 ANQGSEA. With 2 bases clipped from V and 6 bases from J, the junction kept 10 bases outside the gene matches. CDR3 size: 15 residues.

CDR3 nucleotides: TGCGCCAGCAGCCAAGGTATTGAGTCCATGAACACTGAAGCTTTCTTT. This sequence encodes CASSQGIESMNTEAFF. The J gene is TRBJ1-1, the V gene TRBV4-1; unclear D gene. V lost 1 base to trimming and J lost 0 bases, with 12 bases between them. Germline CDR1 reads MGHRA; CDR2 reads YSYEKL. This CDR3 has 16 amino acids.

V usage is TRBV5-1 and J usage is TRBJ2-7; tentative D call: TRBD2 (6 bases). Germline CDR1 is SGHRS and CDR2 is YFSETQ. The CDR3 covers 14 residues. V lost 3 bases and J 2 bases, leaving 12 bases between the germline ends. The CDR3 nucleotides are TGCGCCAGCAGCTCCGGGACTTCGGCCTACGAGCAGTACTTC. Translating gives CASSSGTSAYEQYF.

V is TRBV5-1 and J is TRBJ1-2; D remains ambiguous. CDR1 and CDR2 (germline): SGHRS, YFSETQ. With 4 bases removed from V and 4 bases from J, the gap between germline ends came to 8 bases. The length of the CDR3 is 12 residues. In DNA, the CDR3 is TGCGCCAGCAGCCGCAGATTCTATGGCTACACCTTC. Amino acids: CASSRRFYGYTF.

The chain couples TRBV19 to TRBJ1-1, with 7 bases lining up with TRBD1. Germline lookup yields CDR1 LNHDA and CDR2 SQIVND (reference sequence). V lost 8 bases and J lost 0; bases outside the gene matches: 9. This CDR3 spans 15 amino acids. In nucleotides, the CDR3 is TGTGCCAGTGACTATTCGACAGGGTTGAACACTGAAGCTTTCTTT. Translating it yields CASDYSTGLNTEAFF. The variable domain in full, with the rest retrieved from reference TRBV19 and TRBJ1-1, is DGGITQSPKYLFRKEGQNVTLSCEQNLNHDAMYWYRQDPGQGLRLIYYSQIVNDFQKGDIAEGYSVSREKKESFPLTVTSAQKNPTAFYLCASDYSTGLNTEAFFGQGTRLTVV.